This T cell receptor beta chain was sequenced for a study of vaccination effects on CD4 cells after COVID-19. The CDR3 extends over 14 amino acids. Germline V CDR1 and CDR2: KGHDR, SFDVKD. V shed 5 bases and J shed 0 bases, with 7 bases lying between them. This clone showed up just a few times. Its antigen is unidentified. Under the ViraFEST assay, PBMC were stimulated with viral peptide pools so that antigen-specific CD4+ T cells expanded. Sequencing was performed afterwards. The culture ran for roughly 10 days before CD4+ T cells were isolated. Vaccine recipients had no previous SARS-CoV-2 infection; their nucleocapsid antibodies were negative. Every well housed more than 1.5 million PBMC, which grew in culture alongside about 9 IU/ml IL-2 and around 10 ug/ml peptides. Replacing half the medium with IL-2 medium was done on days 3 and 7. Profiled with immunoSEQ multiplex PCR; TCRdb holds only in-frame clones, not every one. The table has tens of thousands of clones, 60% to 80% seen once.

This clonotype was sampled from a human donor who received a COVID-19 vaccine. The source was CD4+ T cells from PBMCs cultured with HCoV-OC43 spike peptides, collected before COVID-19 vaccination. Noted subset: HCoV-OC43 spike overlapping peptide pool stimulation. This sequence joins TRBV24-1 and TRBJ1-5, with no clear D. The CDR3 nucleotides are TGTGCCACCAGTGGCGTTCCTAGCAATCAGCCCCAGCATTTT. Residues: CATSGVPSNQPQHF.